This T cell receptor beta chain was recovered during a study of blood T cell repertoires in COVID-19. Method: immunoSEQ multiplex PCR; TCRdb's copy keeps in-frame clones and lacks some. The table has under 350,000 clones, roughly 85% seen once; the top ten hold about 14%. The receptor's source is a human donor in a cohort sampled during active COVID-19. Sample: peripheral blood.

The CDR3: CASSELTGWSSGNTIYF. As DNA, the CDR3 is TGTGCCAGCAGTGAACTGACAGGTTGGAGCTCTGGAAACACCATATATTTT. V usage is TRBV6-1 and J usage is TRBJ1-3, with D possibly TRBD1 on 6 matching bases. Trimming stripped 2 bases from V and 0 bases from J, with 14 bases between. Germline CDR1 MNHNS, CDR2 SASEGT. The CDR3 consists of 17 residues.